A selection of T cell receptor beta chains follows, all from one sample in a study of T cells in Graves' hyperthyroidism and ophthalmopathy. A single record per CDR3 protein comes from TCRdb applying MiXCR to the multiplex PCR reads. In the table there are approximately 400,000 distinct CDR3 sequences, approximately 25% of which are singletons. The sequencing sample was made of blood. These receptors all stem from a man between 50 and 59 years old with Graves' hyperthyroidism. Both conserved end residues are part of each CDR3. Each record gives: clone size, V gene, J gene, D gene, CDR3 protein, CDR3 DNA. A D gene is named only where the DNA matches it firmly. Size is stated for part of the rows, as once, few or many counts, or as a class when the clone is expanded.

many,TRBV7-9,TRBJ2-7,NA,CASSLQGRSYEQYF,TGTGCCAGCAGCTTACAGGGGAGATCCTACGAGCAGTACTTC
NA,TRBV3-1,TRBJ2-5,TRBD2,CASMILGRGQETQYF,TGTGCCAGCATGATCCTAGGGAGGGGACAAGAGACCCAGTACTTC
many,TRBV6-5,TRBJ1-1,NA,CASSYAPSRPEAFF,TGTGCCAGCAGTTACGCTCCTTCGCGGCCTGAAGCTTTCTTT
many,TRBV12-3/TRBV12-4,TRBJ2-7,TRBD1,CASSRAQGSREQYF,TGTGCCAGCAGTAGGGCACAGGGGTCCCGCGAGCAGTACTTC
NA,TRBV9,TRBJ2-3,NA,CASGRGSSGSDTQYF,TGTGCCAGTGGTAGGGGGTCTAGCGGTTCAGATACGCAGTATTTT
NA,TRBV5-1,TRBJ2-5,NA,CASSLVGGQWETQYF,TGCGCCAGCAGCTTGGTGGGGGGACAGTGGGAGACCCAGTACTTC
few,TRBV20-1,TRBJ2-1,NA,CSARGASPSSYNEQFF,TGCAGTGCTAGAGGAGCTAGCCCGAGCTCCTACAATGAGCAGTTCTTC
many,TRBV11-2,TRBJ2-7,NA,CASSLGAGRYEQYF,TGTGCCAGCAGCTTAGGGGCAGGGCGCTACGAGCAGTACTTC
many,TRBV28,TRBJ2-7,NA,CASRGATYEQYF,TGTGCCAGCAGGGGAGCTACTTACGAGCAGTACTTC
few,TRBV12-5,TRBJ2-3,NA,CASGQRGRGTDTQYF,TGTGCTAGTGGCCAACGGGGCCGGGGCACAGATACGCAGTATTTT
few,TRBV7-2,TRBJ1-1,NA,CASSLAGEGGAFF,TGTGCCAGCAGCTTAGCAGGCGAAGGGGGAGCTTTCTTT
few,TRBV7-6,TRBJ2-1,TRBD1,CASSWQGAGEQFF,TGTGCCAGCAGCTGGCAGGGGGCGGGTGAGCAGTTCTTC
few,TRBV29-1,TRBJ1-1,NA,CSVWTESNTEAFF,TGCAGCGTCTGGACAGAAAGTAACACTGAAGCTTTCTTT
NA,TRBV7-9,TRBJ2-5,NA,CASSPVETQYF,TGTGCCAGCAGCCCCGTGGAGACCCAGTACTTC
many,TRBV28,TRBJ2-7,TRBD1,CASRYTRGLSYEQYF,TGTGCCAGCAGATACACCAGGGGGCTCAGCTACGAGCAGTACTTC
few,TRBV3-1,TRBJ2-1,TRBD2,CASSQVISGNSYNEQFF,TGTGCCAGCAGCCAAGTCATTAGCGGGAACTCCTACAATGAGCAGTTCTTC
few,TRBV3-1,TRBJ2-1,TRBD2,CASSQGPGLAGNEQFF,TGTGCCAGCAGCCAAGGTCCGGGACTAGCGGGAAATGAGCAGTTCTTC
NA,TRBV2,TRBJ1-1,NA,CASSGGPFEAFF,TGTGCCAGCAGTGGGGGGCCCTTTGAAGCTTTCTTT
NA,TRBV3-1,TRBJ2-5,NA,CASSQDPGPEETQYF,TGTGCCAGCAGCCAAGATCCCGGTCCCGAAGAGACCCAGTACTTC
NA,TRBV19,TRBJ2-2,NA,CASNIGDAGELFF,TGTGCCAGTAATATAGGGGATGCCGGGGAGCTGTTTTTT
many,TRBV11-3,TRBJ2-7,TRBD2,CASSQRDSQSYEQYF,TGTGCCAGCAGCCAGCGGGACTCTCAGTCGTACGAGCAGTACTTC
many,TRBV2,TRBJ2-7,NA,CASSTGTEAYEQYF,TGTGCCAGCAGTACCGGGACTGAGGCCTACGAGCAGTACTTC
NA,TRBV13,TRBJ2-3,NA,CASSLTRGLDTQYF,TGTGCCAGCAGCTTAACTCGCGGGCTAGATACGCAGTATTTT
few,TRBV20-1,TRBJ2-3,NA,CSARDLASRNTDTQYF,TGCAGTGCTAGAGATTTGGCTAGCAGGAATACAGATACGCAGTATTTT
NA,TRBV12-3/TRBV12-4,TRBJ2-1,TRBD2,CASTSGTGNEQFF,TGTGCCAGCACGAGCGGGACGGGCAATGAGCAGTTCTTC
few,TRBV29-1,TRBJ1-2,NA,CSVPKLRGLDGYTF,TGCAGCGTTCCAAAACTTAGGGGACTGGATGGCTACACCTTC
NA,TRBV5-5,TRBJ2-5,NA,CASSLESETQYF,TGTGCCAGCAGCTTGGAGTCTGAGACCCAGTACTTC
NA,TRBV7-9,TRBJ2-7,NA,CASSLQDPEQYF,TGTGCCAGCAGCTTACAGGACCCCGAGCAGTACTTC
NA,TRBV5-1,TRBJ1-2,TRBD1,CASSLTGQGARGYTF,TGCGCCAGCAGCTTGACGGGACAGGGGGCGCGGGGCTACACCTTC
NA,TRBV2,TRBJ2-4,NA,CASSDSRGGNIQYF,TGTGCCAGCAGTGACTCCAGGGGGGGGAACATTCAGTACTTC
NA,TRBV6-6,TRBJ1-4,NA,CASSYSGKSEKLFF,TGTGCCAGCAGTTACTCAGGGAAGAGTGAAAAACTGTTTTTT
NA,TRBV6-1,TRBJ2-7,TRBD1,CASSRQGRTYEQYF,TGTGCCAGCAGTCGACAGGGTAGAACCTACGAGCAGTACTTC
NA,TRBV27,TRBJ1-5,NA,CASSAASGLSNQPQHF,TGTGCCAGCAGTGCTGCATCAGGGTTGAGCAATCAGCCCCAGCATTTT
many,TRBV28,TRBJ2-2,NA,CASSLGYTGELFF,TGTGCCAGCAGTTTAGGGTACACCGGGGAGCTGTTTTTT
few,TRBV6-9,TRBJ2-7,TRBD2,CASSGTSGDYGYEQYF,TGTGCCAGCTCTGGGACTAGCGGGGATTATGGCTACGAGCAGTACTTC
NA,TRBV25-1,TRBJ2-1,TRBD2,CASSDPSGSLLDEQFF,TGTGCCAGCAGTGACCCTAGCGGGAGTCTTCTGGATGAGCAGTTCTTC
few,TRBV29-1,TRBJ2-7,TRBD1,CSVGTGGAYEQYF,TGCAGCGTCGGGACAGGAGGCGCCTACGAGCAGTACTTC
NA,TRBV7-6,TRBJ1-1,NA,CASSSPQRPGRSTEAFF,TGTGCCAGCAGCTCACCCCAACGTCCGGGACGGAGCACTGAAGCTTTCTTT
many,TRBV11-2,TRBJ2-7,NA,CASSLDIGSSYEQYF,TGTGCCAGCAGCTTAGATATCGGATCCTCCTACGAGCAGTACTTC
few,TRBV6-2/TRBV6-3,TRBJ2-2,TRBD1,CASKYDRGNTGELFF,TGTGCCAGCAAATACGACAGGGGCAACACCGGGGAGCTGTTTTTT
NA,TRBV29-1,TRBJ1-1,NA,CSARQSMNTEAFF,TGCAGCGCCCGACAGAGCATGAACACTGAAGCTTTCTTT
many,TRBV18,TRBJ2-7,NA,CASSPPRGRNEQYF,TGTGCCAGCTCACCTCCCAGGGGCCGGAACGAGCAGTACTTC
few,TRBV6-1,TRBJ1-4,TRBD1,CASSLQGRDEKLFF,TGTGCCAGCAGCTTACAGGGGAGGGATGAAAAACTGTTTTTT
few,TRBV6-1,TRBJ1-2,NA,CASSDSKGGGHYGYTF,TGTGCCAGCAGTGACAGCAAAGGGGGAGGGCACTATGGCTACACCTTC
few,TRBV12-3/TRBV12-4,TRBJ1-1,NA,CASRIGGTEAFF,TGTGCCAGCAGAATCGGGGGCACTGAAGCTTTCTTT
many,TRBV12-3/TRBV12-4,TRBJ2-1,NA,CASSSGGVVRIDEQFF,TGTGCCAGCAGTTCCGGAGGAGTGGTTAGGATCGATGAGCAGTTCTTC
many,TRBV7-6,TRBJ2-3,TRBD2,CASSLELAGSTDTQYF,TGTGCCAGCAGCTTAGAGTTAGCGGGAAGCACAGATACGCAGTATTTT
many,TRBV2,TRBJ2-7,TRBD2,CASGGSGSYEQYF,TGTGCCAGCGGGGGTAGCGGGAGTTACGAGCAGTACTTC
few,TRBV5-4,TRBJ2-3,NA,CASSLWRGWDTQYF,TGTGCCAGCAGCTTGTGGAGAGGTTGGGATACGCAGTATTTT
many,TRBV6-1,TRBJ1-1,NA,CASSLRGEGTEAFF,TGTGCCAGCAGTTTGAGGGGCGAGGGAACTGAAGCTTTCTTT
few,TRBV7-2,TRBJ2-7,NA,CASSFQTGEQYF,TGTGCCAGCAGCTTCCAGACAGGCGAGCAGTACTTC
many,TRBV7-2,TRBJ2-1,TRBD2,CASSLAMAGGSYNEQFF,TGTGCCAGCAGCTTAGCAATGGCGGGAGGCTCCTACAATGAGCAGTTCTTC
NA,TRBV10-1,TRBJ1-2,TRBD1,CASSEFTGDYGYTF,TGCGCCAGCAGTGAGTTCACAGGGGACTATGGCTACACCTTC
NA,TRBV29-1,TRBJ1-1,NA,CSVLGQRGTEAFF,TGCAGCGTTTTAGGACAAAGGGGGACTGAAGCTTTCTTT
many,TRBV4-1,TRBJ2-7,TRBD1,CASSQVYTGTAYEQYF,TGCGCCAGCAGCCAAGTCTACACCGGGACAGCCTACGAGCAGTACTTC
once,TRBV11-2,TRBJ2-1,NA,CATSLKATSDNEQFF,TGTGCCACCAGCTTAAAGGCGACTAGTGACAATGAGCAGTTCTTC
NA,TRBV6-5,TRBJ1-4,TRBD1,CASSYGQGATNEKLFF,TGTGCCAGCAGTTACGGACAGGGGGCAACTAATGAAAAACTGTTTTTT